What follows describes a single T cell receptor (beta chain). Its cognate antigen is unknown. This specimen comes from a study of cytomegalovirus exposure and HLA in healthy donors. Broader study findings: Highly shared variants forming one cluster were likely a sequencing artifact. Later analysis demonstrated an association between a missense DCLRE1C variant and TCR beta V- and J-gene trimming. The study labeled more than 150 TCR beta chains cytomegalovirus-associated.

Germline assignment: CDR1 MDHEN and CDR2 SYDVKM. This CDR3 has 18 amino acids. V was pared by 3 bases and J by 2 bases, with 15 bases of the junction left unmatched. The PCR ran on 60 Vbeta and 13 Jbeta primers. Method: immunoSEQ multiplex PCR; TCRdb's copy keeps in-frame clones and lacks some. The sample shows about 160,000 clones, about 83% of them seen only once. The chain joins TRBV28 to TRBJ2-7, with 8 positions matching TRBD2. This receptor was identified in a woman under 40 in good health and CMV-seronegative. Sequencing used PBMCs. The DNA of the CDR3 is TGTGCCAGCAGTTTCCAGCGGGCGGGGGGCGGTAGAGCCTACGAGCAGTACTTC. Protein product: CASSFQRAGGGRAYEQYF.